A single TCR beta chain is shown here with its context. Authors' data handling: For nucleated cells, counts were estimated from reference gene primer amplification. Assay used: immunoSEQ multiplex PCR; TCRdb lists only in-frame clones, some missing. V, J and clone size derive from that table, while D and trimming were established from the DNA sequence. The repertoire includes approximately 200,000 clones, about 81% of them detected once, and roughly 3.2% sits in the top ten. These data are taken from a study of blood T cell repertoires in COVID-19. Participants were aged about 18 to 95 years, lived in 20 to 30 US areas, and enrolled virtually. V was trimmed by 3 bases and J by 4 bases, leaving 7 bases between them. Germline-derived CDR1 and CDR2 are MDHEN and SYDVKM. This CDR3 spans 12 amino acids.

This chain connects TRBV28 to TRBJ2-7, with D unresolved. This receptor was taken from a woman aged 30 to 39 who had recovered from COVID-19. The specimen sequenced was PBMCs or T cells enriched from blood (not recorded which). CDR3: CASSFEPYEQYF. The DNA of the CDR3 is TGTGCCAGCAGTTTTGAGCCGTACGAGCAGTACTTC.